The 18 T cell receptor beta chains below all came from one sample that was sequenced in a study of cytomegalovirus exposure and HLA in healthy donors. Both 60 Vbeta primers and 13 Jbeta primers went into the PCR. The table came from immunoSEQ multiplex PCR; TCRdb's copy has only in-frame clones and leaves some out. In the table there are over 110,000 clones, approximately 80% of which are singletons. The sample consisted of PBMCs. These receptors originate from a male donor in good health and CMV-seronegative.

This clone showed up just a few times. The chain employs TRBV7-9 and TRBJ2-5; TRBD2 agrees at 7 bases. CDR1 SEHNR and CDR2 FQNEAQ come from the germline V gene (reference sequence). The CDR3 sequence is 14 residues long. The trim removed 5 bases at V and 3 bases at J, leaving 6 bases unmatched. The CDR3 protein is CASSVLAAKETQYF. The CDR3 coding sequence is TGTGCCAGCAGCGTGCTAGCGGCGAAAGAGACCCAGTACTTC.

For the CDR3, the DNA is TGTGCCAGCAGTTTCAGACAGGACTACGAGCAGTACTTC. It specifies CASSFRQDYEQYF. This chain joins TRBV27 and TRBJ2-7; D might be TRBD1 (6 bases). CDR3 length equals 13 residues. The V end lost 3 bases, the J end lost 3 bases, and 9 bases lay between the germline ends. Germline CDR1 is MNHEY and CDR2 is SMNVEV (reference sequence).

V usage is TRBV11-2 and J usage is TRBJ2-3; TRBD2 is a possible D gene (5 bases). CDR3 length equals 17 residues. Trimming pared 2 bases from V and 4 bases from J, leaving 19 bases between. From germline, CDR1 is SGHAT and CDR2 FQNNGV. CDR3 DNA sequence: TGTGCCAGCAGCTTACCTGGCACATGGGGAGTTCCAGATACGCAGTATTTT. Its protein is CASSLPGTWGVPDTQYF.

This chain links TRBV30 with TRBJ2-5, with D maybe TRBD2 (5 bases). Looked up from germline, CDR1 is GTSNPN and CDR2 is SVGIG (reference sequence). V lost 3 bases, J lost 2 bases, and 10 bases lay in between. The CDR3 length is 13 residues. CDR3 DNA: TGTGCCTGGAGCCCCGGGGTTCAAGAGACCCAGTACTTC. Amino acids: CAWSPGVQETQYF.

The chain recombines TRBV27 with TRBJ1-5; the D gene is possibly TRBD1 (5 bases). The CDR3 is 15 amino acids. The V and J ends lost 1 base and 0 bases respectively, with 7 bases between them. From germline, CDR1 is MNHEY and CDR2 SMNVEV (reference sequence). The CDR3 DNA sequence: TGTGCCAGCAGTTTATATCAGGGTAGCAATCAGCCCCAGCATTTT. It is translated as CASSLYQGSNQPQHF.

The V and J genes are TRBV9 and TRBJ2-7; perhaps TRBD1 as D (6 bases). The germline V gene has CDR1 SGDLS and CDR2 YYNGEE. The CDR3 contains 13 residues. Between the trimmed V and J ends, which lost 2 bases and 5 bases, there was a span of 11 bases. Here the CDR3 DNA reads TGTGCCAGCAGCGTGGCAGGGGCGGACGAGCAGTACTTC. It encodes CASSVAGADEQYF.

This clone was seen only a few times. CDR3 coding DNA: TGTGCCAGCAGCTTAGGGGGTGCAGGGGGCAATCAGCCCCAGCATTTT. It codes for CASSLGGAGGNQPQHF. V and J are TRBV7-9 and TRBJ1-5; D is perhaps TRBD1 (6 bases). CDR3 length equals 16 residues. Germline CDR1 and CDR2: SEHNR and FQNEAQ (reference sequence). V lost 1 base and J lost 2, with 12 bases in between.

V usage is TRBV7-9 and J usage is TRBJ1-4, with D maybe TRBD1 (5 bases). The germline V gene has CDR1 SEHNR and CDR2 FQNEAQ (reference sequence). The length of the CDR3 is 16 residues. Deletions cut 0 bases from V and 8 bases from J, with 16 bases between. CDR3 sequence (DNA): TGTGCCAGCAGCTTAGCAATCGGGGGAGGCCAGGAAAAACTGTTTTTT. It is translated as CASSLAIGGGQEKLFF.

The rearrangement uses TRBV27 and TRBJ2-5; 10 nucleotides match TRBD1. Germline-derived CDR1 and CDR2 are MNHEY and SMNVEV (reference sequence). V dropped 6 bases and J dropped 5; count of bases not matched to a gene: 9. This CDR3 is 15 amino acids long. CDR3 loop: CASRLGGQGTETQYF. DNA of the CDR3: TGTGCCAGCAGGCTGGGGGGACAGGGGACCGAGACCCAGTACTTC.

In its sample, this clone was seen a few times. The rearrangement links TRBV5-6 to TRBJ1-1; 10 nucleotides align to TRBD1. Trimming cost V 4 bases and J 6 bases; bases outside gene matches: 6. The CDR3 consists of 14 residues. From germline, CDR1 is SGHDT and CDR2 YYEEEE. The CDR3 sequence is CASSLGQGRSEAFF. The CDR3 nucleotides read TGTGCCAGCAGCCTGGGACAGGGGAGGTCTGAAGCTTTCTTT.

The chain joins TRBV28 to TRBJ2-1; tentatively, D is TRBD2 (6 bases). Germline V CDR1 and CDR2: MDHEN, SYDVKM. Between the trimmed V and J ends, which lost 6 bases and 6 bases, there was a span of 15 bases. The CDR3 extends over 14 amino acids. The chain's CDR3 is CASRGGGRGNEQFF. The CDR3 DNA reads TGTGCCAGCAGGGGCGGAGGGCGGGGCAATGAGCAGTTCTTC.

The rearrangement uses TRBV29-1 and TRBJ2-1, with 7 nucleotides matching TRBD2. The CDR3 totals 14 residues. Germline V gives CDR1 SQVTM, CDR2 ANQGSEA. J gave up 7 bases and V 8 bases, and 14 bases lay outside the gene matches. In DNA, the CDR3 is TGCAGCCCAATACAGCGGGAAAGAATGAATGAGCAGTTCTTC. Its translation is CSPIQRERMNEQFF.

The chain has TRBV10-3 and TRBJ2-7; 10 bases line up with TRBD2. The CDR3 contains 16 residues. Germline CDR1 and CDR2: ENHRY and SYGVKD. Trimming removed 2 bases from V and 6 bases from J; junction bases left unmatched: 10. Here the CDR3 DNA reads TGTGCCATCAGTGAGGCCGGGACTAGCGTCGGCTCCGAGCAGTACTTC. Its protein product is CAISEAGTSVGSEQYF.

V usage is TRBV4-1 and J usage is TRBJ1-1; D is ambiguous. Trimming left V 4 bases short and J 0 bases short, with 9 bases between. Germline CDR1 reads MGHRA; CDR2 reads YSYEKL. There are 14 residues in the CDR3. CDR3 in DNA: TGCGCCAGCAGCCCGTACAGTATGAACACTGAAGCTTTCTTT. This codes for CASSPYSMNTEAFF.

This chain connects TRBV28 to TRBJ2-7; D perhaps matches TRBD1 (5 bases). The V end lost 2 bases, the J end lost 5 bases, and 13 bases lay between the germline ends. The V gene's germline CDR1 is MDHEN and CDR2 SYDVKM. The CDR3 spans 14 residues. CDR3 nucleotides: TGTGCCAGCAGTTTAGATCCAGGGTCTGACGAGCAGTACTTC. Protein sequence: CASSLDPGSDEQYF.

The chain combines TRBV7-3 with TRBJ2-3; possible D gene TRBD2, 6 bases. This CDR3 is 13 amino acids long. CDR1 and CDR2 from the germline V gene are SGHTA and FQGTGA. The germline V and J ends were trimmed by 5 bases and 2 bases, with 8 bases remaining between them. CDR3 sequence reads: CASSRDSTDTQYF. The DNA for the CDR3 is TGTGCCAGCAGCCGGGACTCCACAGATACGCAGTATTTT. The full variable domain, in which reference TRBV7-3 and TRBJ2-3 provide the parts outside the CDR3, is GAGVSQTPSNKVTEKGKYVELRCDPISGHTALYWYRQSLGQGPEFLIYFQGTGAADDSGLPNDRFFAVRPEGSVSTLKIQRTERGDSAVYLCASSRDSTDTQYFGPGTRLTVL.

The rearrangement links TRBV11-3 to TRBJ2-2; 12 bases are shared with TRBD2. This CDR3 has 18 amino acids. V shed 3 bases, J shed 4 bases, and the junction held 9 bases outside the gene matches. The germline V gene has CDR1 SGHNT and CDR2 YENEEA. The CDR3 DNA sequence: TGTGCCAGCAGCTTGGGATCTAGCGGGAGGGGTAGCACCGGGGAGCTGTTTTTT. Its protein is CASSLGSSGRGSTGELFF.

The CDR3 region is CASSQERGNYNEQFF. CDR3 nucleotide sequence: TGCGCCAGCAGCCAAGAAAGGGGTAACTACAATGAGCAGTTCTTC. The chain employs TRBV4-3 and TRBJ2-1; TRBD1 is a possible D gene (5 bases). The V and J ends lost 0 bases and 3 bases respectively, with 9 bases between them. Germline assignment: CDR1 LGHNA and CDR2 YSLEER. The length of the CDR3 is 15 residues.